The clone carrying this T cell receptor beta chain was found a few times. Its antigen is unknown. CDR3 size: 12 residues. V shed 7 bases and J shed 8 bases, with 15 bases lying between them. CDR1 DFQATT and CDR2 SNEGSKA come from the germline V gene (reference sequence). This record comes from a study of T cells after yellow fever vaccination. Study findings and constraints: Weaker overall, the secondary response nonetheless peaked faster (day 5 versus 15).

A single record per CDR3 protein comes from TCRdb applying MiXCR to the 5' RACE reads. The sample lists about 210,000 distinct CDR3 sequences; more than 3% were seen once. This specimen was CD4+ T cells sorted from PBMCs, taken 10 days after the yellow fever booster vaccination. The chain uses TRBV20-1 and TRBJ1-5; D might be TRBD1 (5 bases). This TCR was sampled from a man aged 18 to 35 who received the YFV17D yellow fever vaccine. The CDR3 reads CSGMRGSEPQHF. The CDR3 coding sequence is TGCAGTGGCATGAGGGGATCGGAGCCCCAGCATTTT.